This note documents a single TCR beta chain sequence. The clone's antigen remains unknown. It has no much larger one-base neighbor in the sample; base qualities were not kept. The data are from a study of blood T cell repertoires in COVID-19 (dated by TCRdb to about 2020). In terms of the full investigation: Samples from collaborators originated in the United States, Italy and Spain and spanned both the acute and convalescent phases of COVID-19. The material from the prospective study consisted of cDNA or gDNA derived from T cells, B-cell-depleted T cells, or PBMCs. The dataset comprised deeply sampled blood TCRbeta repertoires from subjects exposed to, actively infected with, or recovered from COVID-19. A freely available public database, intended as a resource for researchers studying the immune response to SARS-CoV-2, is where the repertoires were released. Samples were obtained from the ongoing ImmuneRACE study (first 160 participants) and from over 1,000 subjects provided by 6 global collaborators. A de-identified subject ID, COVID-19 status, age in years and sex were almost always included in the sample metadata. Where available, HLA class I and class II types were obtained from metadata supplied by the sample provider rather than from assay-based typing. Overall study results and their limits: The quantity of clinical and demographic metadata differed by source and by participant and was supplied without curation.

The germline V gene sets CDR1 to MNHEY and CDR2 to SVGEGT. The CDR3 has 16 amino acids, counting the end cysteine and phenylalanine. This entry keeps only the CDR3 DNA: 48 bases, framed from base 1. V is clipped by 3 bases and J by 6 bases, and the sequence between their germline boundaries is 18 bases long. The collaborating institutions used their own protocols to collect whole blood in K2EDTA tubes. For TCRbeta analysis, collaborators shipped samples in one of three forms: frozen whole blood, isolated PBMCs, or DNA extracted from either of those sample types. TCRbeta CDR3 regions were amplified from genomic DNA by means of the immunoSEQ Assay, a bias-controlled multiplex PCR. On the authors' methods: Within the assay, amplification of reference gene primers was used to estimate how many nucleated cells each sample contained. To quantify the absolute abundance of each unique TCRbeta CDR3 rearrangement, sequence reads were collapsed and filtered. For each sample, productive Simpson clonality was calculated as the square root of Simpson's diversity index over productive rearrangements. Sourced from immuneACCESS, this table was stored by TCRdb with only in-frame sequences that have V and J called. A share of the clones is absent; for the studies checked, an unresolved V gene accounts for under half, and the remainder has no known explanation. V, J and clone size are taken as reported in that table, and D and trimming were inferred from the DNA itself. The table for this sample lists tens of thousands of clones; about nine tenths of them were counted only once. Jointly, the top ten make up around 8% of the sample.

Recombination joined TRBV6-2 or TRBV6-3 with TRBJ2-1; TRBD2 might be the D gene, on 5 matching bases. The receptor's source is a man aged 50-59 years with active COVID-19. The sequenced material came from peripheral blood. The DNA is TGTGCCAGCAGTTATTCTTCCCTACTTACTAGCAATGAGCAGTTCTTC. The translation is CASSYSSLLTSNEQFF.